These 17 T cell receptor beta chains share one sample of origin, sequenced in a study of blood T cell repertoires in COVID-19. The assay was immunoSEQ multiplex PCR, and TCRdb's table has in-frame clones only and misses some. This sample has some 100,000 clones, with about 78% found just once. Sequenced sample: peripheral blood. The receptors here all came from a human donor in a cohort sampled during active or convalescent COVID-19.

The chain recombines TRBV5-1 with TRBJ1-2; no clear D. This CDR3 has 15 amino acids. Germline V gene sequence: CDR1 SGHRS, CDR2 YFSETQ. The V and J ends lost 0 bases and 4 bases respectively, with 13 bases between them. The chain's CDR3 is CASSLASMDGYGYTF. Here the CDR3 DNA reads TGCGCCAGCAGCTTGGCTAGCATGGACGGCTATGGCTACACCTTC.

This clone was found once. The gene calls are TRBV27 and TRBJ2-1; TRBD1 agrees at 8 bases. V was clipped by 6 bases and J by 1 base; unmatched bases: 5. Germline assignment: CDR1 MNHEY and CDR2 SMNVEV (reference sequence). CDR3 length equals 15 residues. This chain's CDR3 is CASRKQGVSYNEQFF. CDR3 nucleotides: TGTGCCAGCAGGAAACAGGGGGTATCCTACAATGAGCAGTTCTTC.

The V gene is TRBV15, the J gene TRBJ2-2; TRBD1 aligns across 9 bases. V was clipped by 0 bases and J by 2 bases; unmatched bases: 7. This CDR3 spans 18 amino acids. Germline values: CDR1 LNHNV, CDR2 YYDKDF (reference sequence). Here the CDR3 DNA reads TGTGCCACCAGCAGAGATCTTGTACAGGGGGCCAACACCGGGGAGCTGTTTTTT. Residues: CATSRDLVQGANTGELFF.

This clone was seen just once. CDR3 in amino acids: CASTVSGYGYTF. Here the CDR3 DNA reads TGTGCCAGCACGGTCTCGGGCTATGGCTACACCTTC. This chain links TRBV7-9 with TRBJ1-2; D gene unclear. This CDR3 region has 12 residues. The germline V gene encodes CDR1 SEHNR and CDR2 FQNEAQ (reference sequence). Deletions cut 7 bases from V and 4 bases from J, with 10 bases between. The whole variable domain, remainder taken from reference TRBV7-9 and TRBJ1-2, is DTGVSQNPRHKITKRGQNVTFRCDPISEHNRLYWYRQTLGQGPEFLTYFQNEAQLEKSRLLSDRFSAERPKGSFSTLEIQRTEQGDSAMYLCASTVSGYGYTFGSGTRLTVV.

The gene calls are TRBV4-3 and TRBJ2-3, with TRBD2 matching over 7 bases. The CDR3 covers 17 residues. V was pared by 0 bases and J by 4 bases, with 10 bases of the junction left unmatched. Germline V gene sequence: CDR1 LGHNA, CDR2 YSLEER. CDR3: CASSQDGVAGPSDTQYF. CDR3 sequence (DNA): TGCGCCAGCAGCCAAGATGGAGTAGCGGGTCCGTCAGATACGCAGTATTTT.

The chain carries TRBV27 and TRBJ2-1, with D tentatively TRBD2 (7 bases). Germline V gene data show CDR1 as MNHEY and CDR2 as SMNVEV (reference sequence). V was trimmed by 5 bases and J by 8 bases, leaving 22 bases between them. This CDR3 contains 16 residues. As DNA, the CDR3 is TGTGCCAGCAGTCTGTCCAGAGGGGGGGGTCGGGATGAGCAGTTCTTC. Translation gives CASSLSRGGGRDEQFF.

This clone occurred a few times. The chain uses TRBV30 and TRBJ2-5, with TRBD2 matching 10 bases. The trim removed 0 bases at V and 0 bases at J, leaving 1 base unmatched. The CDR3 length is 15 residues. Germline loops: CDR1 GTSNPN, CDR2 SVGIG (reference sequence). CDR3 coding DNA: TGTGCCTGGAGTGTGGGACTAGCGCACCAAGAGACCCAGTACTTC. This translates into CAWSVGLAHQETQYF.

The chain joins TRBV7-6 to TRBJ2-1; TRBD2 agrees at 8 bases. This CDR3 comprises 15 residues. The germline V gene has CDR1 SGHVS and CDR2 FNYEAQ. With V trimmed by 1 base and J by 5 bases, 4 bases remained unmatched. Here the CDR3 DNA reads TGTGCCAGCAGCTTAGGACTAGCGAGGCACAATGAGCAGTTCTTC. Its translation: CASSLGLARHNEQFF.

This clone was detected ten times or more. This chain connects TRBV10-1 to TRBJ1-1, with a tentative D call TRBD1 (5 bases). The germline V gene encodes CDR1 WNHNN and CDR2 SYGVQD (reference sequence). Trimming removed 3 bases from V and 3 bases from J, with 11 bases in between. The CDR3 spans 14 residues. The CDR3 loop is CASSEWGRDTEAFF. In DNA, the CDR3 is TGCGCCAGCAGTGAATGGGGGAGGGACACTGAAGCTTTCTTT.

This clone was observed a few times. The chain carries TRBV6-2 or TRBV6-3 and TRBJ1-6; D is perhaps TRBD1 (5 bases). This CDR3 is built from 16 residues. V gave up 2 bases and J gave up 10 bases, with 18 bases separating them. Germline CDR1 is MNHEY and CDR2 is SVGEGT. CDR3 sequence reads: CASSYPEGLRNSPLHF. CDR3 coding DNA: TGTGCCAGCAGTTACCCGGAGGGACTAAGGAACTCACCCCTCCACTTT.

The chain has TRBV6-6 and TRBJ1-5, with TRBD1 matching 9 bases. V lost 6 bases and J lost 2; bases outside the gene matches: 8. The CDR3 extends over 16 amino acids. CDR1 is MNHNY and CDR2 is SVGAGI in the germline V gene (reference sequence). CDR3 coding DNA: TGTGCCAGCAGATCCCGACAGGGGGAGGGCAATCAGCCCCAGCATTTT. Its protein is CASRSRQGEGNQPQHF.

The V and J genes are TRBV28 and TRBJ2-7; 12 bases are a match to TRBD2. The CDR3 loop spans 14 amino acids. V was clipped by 10 bases and J by 3 bases; unmatched bases: 7. From germline, CDR1 is MDHEN and CDR2 SYDVKM. The CDR3 here is CATLKLAGGYEQYF. The CDR3 region has the DNA TGTGCCACCCTGAAACTAGCGGGAGGCTACGAGCAGTACTTC.

The chain couples TRBV19 to TRBJ1-6, with 10 positions matching TRBD1. Germline-derived CDR1 and CDR2 are LNHDA and SQIVND (reference sequence). The CDR3 totals 16 residues. V shed 3 bases, J shed 7 bases, and the junction held 6 bases outside the gene matches. Written as DNA, the CDR3 is TGTGCCAGTAGTATTGGCGGACAGGGGGGGAATTCACCCCTCCACTTT. It specifies CASSIGGQGGNSPLHF.

The table lists this clone with a count of one. The chain has TRBV6-2 or TRBV6-3 and TRBJ2-3; 11 nucleotides line up with TRBD2. Germline loops: CDR1 MNHEY, CDR2 SVGEGT. V lost 4 bases and J lost 4; bases outside the gene matches: 16. The CDR3 has 19 residues. Written as DNA, the CDR3 is TGTGCCAGCAGTTCTACGCTCACTAGCGGGAGAGGATTCCCAGATACGCAGTATTTT. Translating it yields CASSSTLTSGRGFPDTQYF.

This clone was seen only a few times. V and J are TRBV5-1 and TRBJ2-2; 7 positions match TRBD1. The CDR3 spans 16 residues. Trimming at V came to 0 bases and at J to 2 bases, leaving 4 bases not matched to a gene. The germline V gene encodes CDR1 SGHRS and CDR2 YFSETQ. The CDR3 loop reads CASSLAGTVNTGELFF. In DNA form, the CDR3 reads TGCGCCAGCAGCTTGGCTGGGACAGTAAACACCGGGGAGCTGTTTTTT. Full variable domain (outside the CDR3, taken from reference TRBV5-1 and TRBJ2-2): KAGVTQTPRYLIKTRGQQVTLSCSPISGHRSVSWYQQTPGQGLQFLFEYFSETQRNKGNFPGRFSGRQFSNSRSEMNVSTLELGDSALYLCASSLAGTVNTGELFFGEGSRLTVL.

The chain carries TRBV29-1 and TRBJ1-1; D is possibly TRBD1 (5 bases). Germline lookup yields CDR1 SQVTM and CDR2 ANQGSEA. The CDR3 has 14 amino acids. The V gene lost 6 bases and the J gene lost 5 bases, with 19 bases spanning the gap. The CDR3 nucleotides read TGCAGCGTCGGGGGTATGGGGGGACGGACTGAAGCTTTCTTT. Translated: CSVGGMGGRTEAFF.

This clone was seen a handful of times. The gene calls are TRBV6-2 or TRBV6-3 and TRBJ2-1; 8 bases map to TRBD2. In germline, CDR1 is MNHEY, CDR2 SVGEGT. J gave up 0 bases and V 6 bases, and 10 bases lay outside the gene matches. The CDR3 spans 17 residues. This CDR3 reads CASSRTSPLSSYNEQFF. The CDR3 bases are TGTGCCAGCAGCAGGACTAGCCCCTTAAGCTCCTACAATGAGCAGTTCTTC.